This T cell receptor (beta chain) stems from a study of blood T cell repertoires in COVID-19. Study information: Material from acute and convalescent COVID-19 was sourced from the United States, Italy and Spain.

The germline V gene has CDR1 SGHTS and CDR2 YDEGEE. V lost 0 bases and J lost 2, with 6 bases in between. The CDR3 has 13 amino acids. This clone was found once. The authors' processing: Amplified reference gene primers provided the basis for estimating nucleated cell counts. The table came from immunoSEQ multiplex PCR; TCRdb's copy has only in-frame clones and leaves some out. V and J calls plus clone size are reproduced from that table; the DNA served to infer D and trimming. This sample has roughly 100,000 clones, with 65% to 80% found just once. The chain carries TRBV5-8 and TRBJ2-7; D gene uncertain. This TCR was sampled from a man aged 70-80 years with active or convalescent COVID-19. The sequenced sample consisted of peripheral blood. The CDR3 coding sequence is TGTGCCAGCAGCTTGGACAGAACCTACGAGCAGTACTTC. It translates to CASSLDRTYEQYF. Full variable domain (missing parts from reference TRBV5-8 and TRBJ2-7): EAGVTQSPTHLIKTRGQQATLRCSPISGHTSVYWYQQALGLGLQFLLWYDEGEERNRGNFPPRFSGRQFPNYSSELNVNALELEDSALYLCASSLDRTYEQYFGPGTRLTVT.